Presented here are 30 T cell receptor beta chains from one specimen sequenced in a study of kidney transplant recipient with SARS-CoV-2 infection. TCRdb re-derived calls from the reads in MiXCR, one entry per CDR3 protein. The sample carries fewer than 250,000 distinct CDR3 sequences, less than 35% recorded once. The specimen comprised a blood sample, sampled at baseline and on roughly day 120 from a kidney transplant recipient. These receptors all come from a young adult male patient who had COVID-19 and was a kidney transplant recipient. Part of the T cell pool may stem from the graft donor.

For this clonotype: Possible read error: a much larger clone is one base away. This CDR3 is CASSKLPFARKTYGYTF. CDR3 DNA sequence: TGTGCCAGCAGCAAGCTTCCGTTTGCCCGAAAGACCTATGGCTACACCTTC. The V and J genes are TRBV7-8 and TRBJ1-2; D call uncertain. The V end was cut by 5 bases, the J end by 4 bases, with 23 bases between. Germline CDR1 and CDR2: SGHVS and FQNEAQ. The CDR3 is 17 residues long.

At least ten counts were recorded for this clonotype. The chain carries TRBV30 and TRBJ1-3; no clear D gene. The V and J ends lost 5 bases and 3 bases respectively, with 14 bases between them. This CDR3 region has 14 residues. From germline, CDR1 is GTSNPN and CDR2 SVGIG (reference sequence). CDR3 residues: CAWAPTSHGNTIYF. As DNA, the CDR3 is TGTGCCTGGGCTCCTACGTCTCATGGAAACACCATATATTTT.

This clonotype was found many times. The chain employs TRBV3-1 and TRBJ1-2; D not resolved. V lost 5 bases and J lost 4, with 23 bases in between. This CDR3 spans 17 amino acids. CDR1 and CDR2 from the germline V gene are LGHDT and YNNKEL (reference sequence). The CDR3 is CASSTQFTLRKTYGYTF. CDR3 bases: TGTGCCAGCAGCACTCAATTCACCCTTCGAAAGACCTATGGCTACACCTTC.

This clonotype was seen only a few times. The chain combines TRBV27 with TRBJ2-1; D remains ambiguous. This CDR3 region has 11 residues. Germline CDR1 MNHEY, CDR2 SMNVEV (reference sequence). With 6 bases removed from V and 8 bases from J, the gap between germline ends came to 8 bases. CDR3 protein: CASSPRHEQFF. As DNA, the CDR3 is TGTGCCAGCAGCCCTAGACATGAGCAGTTCTTC.

This clonotype was recorded at least ten times. The gene calls are TRBV9 and TRBJ1-2; D unresolved. The CDR3 length is 16 residues. CDR1 SGDLS and CDR2 YYNGEE come from the germline V gene. Trimming pared 7 bases from V and 4 bases from J, leaving 23 bases between. CDR3 protein: CASFRMYSRKTYGYTF. The DNA of the CDR3 is TGTGCCAGCTTTCGGATGTACTCAAGAAAGACCTATGGCTACACCTTC.

In this sample, this clonotype turned up many times. The chain combines TRBV2 with TRBJ1-6; D unclear. CDR3 length: 17 residues. Deletions cut 7 bases from V and 0 bases from J, with 16 bases between. Germline CDR1 reads SNHLY; CDR2 reads FYNNEI. The CDR3 is CASTSNSLSSYNSPLHF. Written as DNA, the CDR3 is TGTGCCAGCACATCCAATTCACTAAGCTCCTATAATTCACCCCTCCACTTT.

The chain combines TRBV7-8 with TRBJ1-5, with D perhaps TRBD1 (5 bases). The CDR3 has 18 amino acids. V lost 5 bases and J 0 bases, leaving 20 bases between the germline ends. Germline V gene data show CDR1 as SGHVS and CDR2 as FQNEAQ. DNA for the CDR3: TGTGCCAGCAGCGGACGGGGCAGAGGGGCGGTTAGCAATCAGCCCCAGCATTTT. This sequence encodes CASSGRGRGAVSNQPQHF. The entire variable domain, with the rest obtained from reference TRBV7-8 and TRBJ1-5, is as follows: GAGVSQSPRYKVAKRGQDVALRCDPISGHVSLFWYQQALGQGPEFLTYFQNEAQLDKSGLPSDRFFAERPEGSVSTLKIQRTQQEDSAVYLCASSGRGRGAVSNQPQHFGDGTRLSIL.

The table lists this clonotype with many counts. The chain is built from TRBV3-1 and TRBJ2-1, with 8 nucleotides matching TRBD2. In germline, CDR1 is LGHDT, CDR2 YNNKEL (reference sequence). This CDR3 has 16 residues. J gave up 5 bases and V 1 base, and 7 bases lay outside the gene matches. For the CDR3, the DNA is TGTGCCAGCAGCCAAGGATCGGGAGGGTTCGACAATGAGCAGTTCTTC. This gives the protein CASSQGSGGFDNEQFF.

This clonotype was seen a single time. The chain recombines TRBV19 with TRBJ2-6, with TRBD1 matching over 10 bases. The CDR3 consists of 16 residues. CDR1 is LNHDA, CDR2 SQIVND, per germline (reference sequence). V lost 11 bases, J lost 1 base, and 8 bases stayed unmatched. The CDR3, as DNA: TGTGCCTCCCGGGACAGGGGCCTTTCTGGGGCCAACGTCCTGACTTTC. This codes for CASRDRGLSGANVLTF.

This clonotype was seen just once. One base away lies a much larger clone, so this may be a sequencing read error. The chain combines TRBV5-8 with TRBJ1-5; no clear D gene. The germline CDR1 and CDR2 sequences are SGHTS and YDEGEE. The CDR3 sequence is 13 residues long. The CDR3 protein is CASSFGWGQPQRF. The CDR3 nucleotides read TGTGCCAGCAGCTTTGGGTGGGGTCAGCCCCAGCGTTTT.

In this sample, this clonotype turned up many times. The chain uses TRBV12-3 or TRBV12-4 and TRBJ2-6; 8 bases map to TRBD1. V dropped 7 bases and J dropped 2; count of bases not matched to a gene: 10. The CDR3 runs 17 residues. The CDR3 DNA reads as TGTGCCAGCACTCAGGACAGGGTGGGGACTGGGGCCAACGTCCTGACTTTC. Translating it yields CASTQDRVGTGANVLTF.

This clonotype was observed at least ten times. This chain uses TRBV6-1 with TRBJ1-2, with D unclear. V lost 5 bases, J lost 4 bases, and 23 bases lay in between. CDR1 and CDR2 (germline): MNHNS, SASEGT. The CDR3 covers 17 residues. The DNA of the CDR3 is TGTGCCAGCAGTAACACCAGCTCTATGCGAAAGACCTATGGCTACACCTTC. Amino acid sequence: CASSNTSSMRKTYGYTF.

With respect to this clonotype: A read error is possible here, since a much larger clone lies one base away. This chain joins TRBV4-2 and TRBJ1-6; 7 nucleotides agree with TRBD1. Germline CDR1 is LGHNA and CDR2 is YNFKEQ. CDR3 length equals 17 residues. The CDR3 reads CAGSQDLGGTANSPLHF. Here the CDR3 DNA reads TGTGCCGGCAGCCAAGATTTAGGCGGGACAGCTAATTCACCCCTCCACTTT.

In its sample, this clonotype was seen a few times. A read error may explain this, as a much larger clone is one base away. The chain uses TRBV10-1 and TRBJ1-5; D unresolved. The CDR3 totals 13 residues. Germline V CDR1 and CDR2: WNHNN, SYGVQD (reference sequence). The CDR3 sequence: CAGSRTGHQPQHF. As DNA, the CDR3 is TGCGCCGGCAGCCGGACTGGGCATCAGCCCCAGCATTTT.

This clonotype was detected ten times or more. This chain connects TRBV7-2 to TRBJ1-1; D ambiguous. The V gene's germline CDR1 is SGHTA and CDR2 FQGNSA. The ends were cut back, 7 bases at V and 5 bases at J, with 17 bases in the middle. The CDR3 runs to 14 residues. The CDR3 nucleotides are TGTGCCAGCACCCGTGGGAGGGCGGGAACTGAAGCTTTCTTT. The encoded protein is CASTRGRAGTEAFF.

The sample holds many counts of this clonotype. The CDR3 sequence: CASSYAGAGETQYF. The CDR3 DNA is TGTGCCAGCAGTTACGCGGGGGCGGGGGAGACCCAGTACTTC. The chain is built from TRBV6-5 and TRBJ2-5; TRBD2 might be the D (7 bases). The germline CDR1 and CDR2 sequences are MNHEY and SVGAGI. The CDR3 contains 14 residues. The germline V and J ends were trimmed by 2 bases and 5 bases, with 12 bases remaining between them.

The chain uses TRBV4-3 and TRBJ2-5; possibly TRBD1 for D (6 bases). The CDR3 runs 18 residues. The V end was cut by 0 bases, the J end by 2 bases, with 19 bases between. Germline assignment: CDR1 LGHNA and CDR2 YSLEER. CDR3 in DNA: TGCGCCAGCAGCCAAGATGAAAGAGGTGGGGGCTCACAAGAGACCCAGTACTTC. Amino acid sequence: CASSQDERGGGSQETQYF.

The sample holds many counts of this clonotype. The DNA for the CDR3 is TGTGCCAGCAGCTTAGTTTCAGATACGCAGTATTTT. Its protein product is CASSLVSDTQYF. The chain recombines TRBV7-2 with TRBJ2-3; unclear D gene. V shed 1 base and J shed 4 bases, with 3 bases lying between them. Germline assignment: CDR1 SGHTA and CDR2 FQGNSA. The CDR3 extends over 12 amino acids.

On this clonotype: Possible read error: a much larger clone is one base away. The chain recombines TRBV28 with TRBJ2-3; D is possibly TRBD1 (7 bases). The CDR3 runs 15 residues. V gave up 4 bases and J gave up 5 bases, with 16 bases separating them. Germline lookup yields CDR1 MDHEN and CDR2 SYDVKM. The CDR3 loop is CASSSKGARGDTQYF. The CDR3 DNA is TGTGCCAGCAGTTCAAAGGGGGCGCGGGGAGATACGCAGTATTTT.

This clonotype appeared many times. The chain employs TRBV12-5 and TRBJ1-1; 7 nucleotides agree with TRBD1. The junction had 4 bases not matched to a gene; V was cut back by 2 bases and J by 1 base. The CDR3 totals 15 residues. Germline CDR1 and CDR2: LGHNT and FRNRAP. The CDR3 nucleotides read TGTGCTAGTGGTTTGCCCAGGGGGGAGAACACTGAAGCTTTCTTT. Translated, it gives CASGLPRGENTEAFF.

As concerns this clonotype: A clone one base away is much larger, so this may be a read error. The gene calls are TRBV5-1 and TRBJ2-7, with D possibly called TRBD1 or TRBD2 (5 bases each). The germline V gene encodes CDR1 SGHRS and CDR2 YFSETQ. CDR3 length: 15 residues. Written as DNA, the CDR3 is TGCGCCAGCAGCCCTGGGGGAAAAGTAACCTACGGGCAGTACTTC. This translates into CASSPGGKVTYGQYF. The whole variable domain, filled in from reference TRBV5-1 and TRBJ2-7, reads KAGVTQTPRYLIKTRGQQVTLSCSPISGHRSVSWYQQTPGQGLQFLFEYFSETQRNKGNFPGRFSGRQFSNSRSEMNVSTLELGDSALYLCASSPGGKVTYGQYFGPGTRLTVT.

This clonotype was seen ten or more times. The chain has TRBV30 and TRBJ1-2, with 7 bases identical to TRBD1. CDR3 length: 15 amino acids. CDR1 is GTSNPN, CDR2 SVGIG, per germline (reference sequence). V dropped 2 bases and J dropped 0; count of bases not matched to a gene: 6. The CDR3 spells CAWSSGGGANYGYTF. The CDR3 DNA reads TGTGCCTGGAGTTCTGGAGGGGGCGCTAACTATGGCTACACCTTC.

This clonotype was recorded at least ten times. This rearrangement joins TRBV7-9 to TRBJ2-5, with no clear D. Looked up from germline, CDR1 is SEHNR and CDR2 is FQNEAQ (reference sequence). V lost 1 base, J lost 5 bases, and 17 bases lay in between. This CDR3 has 16 residues. CDR3 sequence (DNA): TGTGCCAGCAGCTTAGAGACTGAAGACCCTCAGGAGACCCAGTACTTC. Its protein product is CASSLETEDPQETQYF.

This clonotype was seen repeatedly, ten times or more. The genes are TRBV28 and TRBJ1-4; unclear D gene. The V and J ends lost 3 bases and 7 bases respectively, with 9 bases between them. Germline assignment: CDR1 MDHEN and CDR2 SYDVKM. The CDR3 extends over 13 amino acids. CDR3 amino acids: CASSLRRAEKLFF. The CDR3 nucleotides read TGTGCCAGCAGTTTGCGCCGGGCTGAAAAACTGTTTTTT.

This clonotype was found many times. This rearrangement joins TRBV13 to TRBJ2-3; maybe TRBD2 (6 bases). This CDR3 has 13 amino acids. V shed 8 bases and J shed 6 bases, with 15 bases lying between them. Germline V lookup: CDR1 PRHDT, CDR2 FYEKMQ (reference sequence). This CDR3 is CASRRDPADTQYF. CDR3 nucleotide sequence: TGTGCCAGCCGGCGGGACCCGGCGGATACGCAGTATTTT. Full variable domain (outside the CDR3, taken from reference TRBV13 and TRBJ2-3): AAGVIQSPRHLIKEKRETATLKCYPIPRHDTVYWYQQGPGQDPQFLISFYEKMQSDKGSIPDRFSAQQFSDYHSELNMSSLELGDSALYFCASRRDPADTQYFGPGTRLTVL.

As concerns this clonotype: A much larger clone lies one base from this, so it may be a read error. The chain employs TRBV24-1 and TRBJ2-1; possibly TRBD2 for D (5 bases). Germline lookup yields CDR1 KGHDR and CDR2 SFDVKD. The CDR3 is 14 residues long. The CDR3 DNA follows: TGTGCCACCAGTGATTTACTCGACTACAATGAGCAGTCCTTC. It is translated as CATSDLLDYNEQSF.

This clonotype was seen a few times. With a much larger clone just one base away, this may be a read error. The chain is built from TRBV24-1 and TRBJ1-2; the D is unclear. Trimming removed 6 bases at V and 4 bases at J, with 23 bases between. The CDR3 is 17 amino acids. Germline assignment: CDR1 KGHDR and CDR2 SFDVKD. The CDR3 loop reads CATSFVNSTRKTYGYTF. In nucleotides, the CDR3 is TGTGCCACCAGTTTTGTTAATAGTACCAGAAAGACCTATGGCTACACCTTC.

The chain is built from TRBV16 and TRBJ1-2; TRBD1 is a possible D gene (6 bases). Trimming cost V 3 bases and J 4 bases, with 21 bases left between them. The CDR3 extends over 17 amino acids. Germline V gene sequence: CDR1 KGHSY, CDR2 FQNENV. The CDR3 coding sequence is TGTGCCAGCAGCCACTCAGGGGTCGCTAGAAAGACCTATGGCTACACCTTC. It codes for CASSHSGVARKTYGYTF. The entire variable domain, with the rest obtained from reference TRBV16 and TRBJ1-2, is as follows: GEEVAQTPKHLVRGEGQKAKLYCAPIKGHSYVFWYQQVLKNEFKFLISFQNENVFDETGMPKERFSAKCLPNSPCSLEIQATKLEDSAVYFCASSHSGVARKTYGYTFGSGTRLTVV.

Ten or more counts support this clonotype. The chain joins TRBV19 to TRBJ2-7, with D possibly being TRBD2 (6 bases). Germline V gene lookup returns CDR1 LNHDA and CDR2 SQIVND (reference sequence). The CDR3 runs to 13 residues. The V end lost 3 bases, the J end lost 5 bases, and 11 bases lay between the germline ends. CDR3: CASSINPGDEQYF. In nucleotides, the CDR3 is TGTGCCAGTAGTATCAACCCGGGGGACGAGCAGTACTTC.

In this sample, this clonotype turned up many times. The chain combines TRBV5-4 with TRBJ2-3; TRBD2 agrees at 9 bases. This CDR3 is built from 14 residues. Per the germline V gene, CDR1 is SGHNT and CDR2 is YYREEE (reference sequence). V lost 5 bases, J lost 3 bases, and 4 bases stayed unmatched. In DNA form, the CDR3 reads TGTGCCAGCAGGCTGACTAGCGGTACAGATACGCAGTATTTT. Translating gives CASRLTSGTDTQYF.